The entry that follows covers one T cell receptor beta chain sequence. The antigen remains unidentified. This entry is derived from a study of identifying expanded T cells in peripheral blood. CDR1 SGDLS and CDR2 YYNGEE come from the germline V gene. The CDR3 sequence is 17 residues long. V shed 4 bases, J shed 4 bases, and the junction held 10 bases outside the gene matches. Study-level findings and limits: Over approximately two and four weeks, about 15 and 19 clones changed, versus 1.2 between replicates. Across healthy donors, higher total template counts meant significantly greater roughly two-week count variance.

Clones were read by immunoSEQ multiplex PCR, and TCRdb kept only the in-frame ones, dropping some. The table has 100,000 to 110,000 clones, 75% to 90% seen once. The sequenced sample was blood. J is TRBJ2-2 and V is TRBV9; 10 bases are shared with TRBD1. The source of this sequence is a person aged 18 to 75 in good health. CDR3 DNA sequence: TGTGCCAGCAGCCCATCGACAGGGGGCTGGGGCACCGGGGAGCTGTTTTTT. Protein product: CASSPSTGGWGTGELFF. Filled out from reference TRBV9 and TRBJ2-2, the complete variable domain reads DSGVTQTPKHLITATGQRVTLRCSPRSGDLSVYWYQQSLDQGLQFLIQYYNGEERAKGNILERFSAQQFPDLHSELNLSSLELGDSALYFCASSPSTGGWGTGELFFGEGSRLTVL.